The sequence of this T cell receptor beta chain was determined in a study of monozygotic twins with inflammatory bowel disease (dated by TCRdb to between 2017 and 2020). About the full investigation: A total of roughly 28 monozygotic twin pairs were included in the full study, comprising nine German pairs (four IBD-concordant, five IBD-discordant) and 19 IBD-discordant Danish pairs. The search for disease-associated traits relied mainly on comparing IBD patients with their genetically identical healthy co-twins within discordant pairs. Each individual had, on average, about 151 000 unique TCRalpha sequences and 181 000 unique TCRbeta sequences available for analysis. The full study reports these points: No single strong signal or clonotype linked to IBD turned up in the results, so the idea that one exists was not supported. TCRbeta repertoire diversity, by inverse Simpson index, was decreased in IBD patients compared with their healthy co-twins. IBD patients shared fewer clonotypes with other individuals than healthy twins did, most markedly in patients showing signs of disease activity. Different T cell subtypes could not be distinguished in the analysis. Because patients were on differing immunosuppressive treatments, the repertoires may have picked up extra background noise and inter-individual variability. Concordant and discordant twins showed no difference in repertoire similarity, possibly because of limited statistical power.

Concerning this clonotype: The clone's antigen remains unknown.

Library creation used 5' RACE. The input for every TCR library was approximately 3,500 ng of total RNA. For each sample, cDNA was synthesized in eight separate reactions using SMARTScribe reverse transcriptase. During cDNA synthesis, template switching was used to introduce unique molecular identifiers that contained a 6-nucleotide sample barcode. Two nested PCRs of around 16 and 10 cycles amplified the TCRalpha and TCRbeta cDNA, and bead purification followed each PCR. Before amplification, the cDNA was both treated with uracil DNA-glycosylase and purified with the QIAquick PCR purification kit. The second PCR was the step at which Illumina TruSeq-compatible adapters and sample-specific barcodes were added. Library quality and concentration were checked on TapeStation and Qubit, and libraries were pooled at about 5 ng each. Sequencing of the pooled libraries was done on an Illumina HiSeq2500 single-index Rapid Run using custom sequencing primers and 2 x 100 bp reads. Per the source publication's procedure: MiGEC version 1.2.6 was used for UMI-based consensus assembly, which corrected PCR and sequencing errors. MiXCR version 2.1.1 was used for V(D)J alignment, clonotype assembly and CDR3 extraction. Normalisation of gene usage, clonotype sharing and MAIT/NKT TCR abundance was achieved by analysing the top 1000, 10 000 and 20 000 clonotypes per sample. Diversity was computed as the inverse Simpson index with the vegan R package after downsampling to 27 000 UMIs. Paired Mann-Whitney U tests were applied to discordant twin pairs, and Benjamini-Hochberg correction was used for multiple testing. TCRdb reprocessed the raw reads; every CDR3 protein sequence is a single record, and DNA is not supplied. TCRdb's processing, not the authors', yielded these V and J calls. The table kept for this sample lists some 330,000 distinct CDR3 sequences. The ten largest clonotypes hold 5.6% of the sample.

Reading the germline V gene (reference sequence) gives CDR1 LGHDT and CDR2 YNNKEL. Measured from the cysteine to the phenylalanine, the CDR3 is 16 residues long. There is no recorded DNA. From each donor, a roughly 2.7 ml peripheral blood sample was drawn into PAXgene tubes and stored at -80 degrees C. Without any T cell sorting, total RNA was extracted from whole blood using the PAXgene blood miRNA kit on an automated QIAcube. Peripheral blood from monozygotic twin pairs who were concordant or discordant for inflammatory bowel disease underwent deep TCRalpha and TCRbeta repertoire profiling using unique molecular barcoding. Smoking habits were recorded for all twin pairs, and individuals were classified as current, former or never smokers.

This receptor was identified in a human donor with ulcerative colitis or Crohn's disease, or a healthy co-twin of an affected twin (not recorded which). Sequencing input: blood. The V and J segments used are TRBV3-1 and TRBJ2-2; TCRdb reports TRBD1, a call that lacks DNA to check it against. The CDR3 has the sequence CASSLRTGQNTGELFF.